These T cell receptor beta chains were read from a single sample in a study of CD8 T cells in ankylosing spondylitis. TCRdb reprocessed the 5' RACE reads via MiXCR and lists one record per CDR3 protein. The sample includes 670,000 or so distinct CDR3 sequences, 15% to 20% of them seen just once. The sample consisted of blood, either unsorted or a sorted T cell fraction (not recorded which). These receptors all stem from a male donor with ankylosing spondylitis. CDR3s include the opening cysteine and the closing phenylalanine or tryptophan. A D gene is named only where the DNA matches it firmly. Only some rows state a clone size, as once, few, many or a class for expanded clones.

abundance	v_gene	d_gene	j_gene	CDR3nt	CDR3aa
few	TRBV7-8	NA	TRBJ1-2	TGTGCCAGCAGCTTATCGTCAGGGTACTATGGCTACACCTTC	CASSLSSGYYGYTF
few	TRBV20-1	TRBD1	TRBJ2-7	TGCAGTGCTAGACCCCTTCGGGACAGGGACTACGAGCAGTACTTC	CSARPLRDRDYEQYF
NA	TRBV14	TRBD1	TRBJ2-3	TGTGCCAGCAGCCCCATGGGACAGGCCACAGATACGCAGTATTTT	CASSPMGQATDTQYF
NA	TRBV12-3/TRBV12-4	NA	TRBJ2-7	TGTGCCAGCAGCCCATGGGGGGTCCGTAACCGCGAGCAGTACTTC	CASSPWGVRNREQYF
few	TRBV2	NA	TRBJ1-1	TGTGCCAGCAGTGACAGGTCGACTCTGGGCACTGAAGCTTTCTTT	CASSDRSTLGTEAFF
NA	TRBV5-8	NA	TRBJ2-1	TGTGCCAGCAGCCTTCCTGATAGCTCCTACAATGAGCAGTTCTTC	CASSLPDSSYNEQFF
NA	TRBV20-1	NA	TRBJ2-3	TGCAGTGCTAGACTCCGTGGGCGGACTAGCACAGATACGCAGTATTTT	CSARLRGRTSTDTQYF
NA	TRBV15	TRBD1	TRBJ2-1	TGTGCCACCAGCGACCACCCCTACAGGGACAGCTCCTACAATGAGCAGTTCTTC	CATSDHPYRDSSYNEQFF
NA	TRBV7-9	NA	TRBJ2-3	TGTGCCAGCAGCTTAGTCGGCGGCCCGAGGCAGGATACGCAGTATTTT	CASSLVGGPRQDTQYF
few	TRBV12-3/TRBV12-4	NA	TRBJ2-7	TGTGCCAGCAGTACACGACAGATCTCCTACGAGCAGTACTTC	CASSTRQISYEQYF
few	TRBV10-3	TRBD2	TRBJ2-7	TGTGCCATCAGGGAGGGACTAGCGGGAGCGACCTACGAGCAGTACTTC	CAIREGLAGATYEQYF
few	TRBV4-1	NA	TRBJ2-1	TGCGCCAGCAGCCCCCCGCGGGGTGGGTATGAGCAGTTCTTC	CASSPPRGGYEQFF
few	TRBV20-1	NA	TRBJ1-1	TGCAGTGCTAGAGATTGGGGAAGTGGAAACACTGAAGCTTTCTTT	CSARDWGSGNTEAFF
few	TRBV5-1	NA	TRBJ2-3	TGCGCCAGCCTAAAAACCGGGACCCCAACAGATACGCAGTATTTT	CASLKTGTPTDTQYF
few	TRBV12-3/TRBV12-4	TRBD2	TRBJ2-3	TGTGCCAGCAGCCAGACTAGCGGGAGTAGTAATACGCAGTATTTT	CASSQTSGSSNTQYF
few	TRBV20-1	NA	TRBJ2-5	TGCAGTGCTACGAGGGGGAGGGCCTCCCGATTCCAAGAGACCCAGTACTTC	CSATRGRASRFQETQYF
NA	TRBV12-3/TRBV12-4	NA	TRBJ2-7	TGTGCCAGCAGTTTAAGTTGGGGGGCGCTGAGCTACGAGCAGTACTTC	CASSLSWGALSYEQYF
NA	TRBV12-3/TRBV12-4	TRBD2	TRBJ2-7	TGTGCCAGCGGCCCGGGACTAGCGGCTTACGAGCAGTACTTC	CASGPGLAAYEQYF
NA	TRBV12-3/TRBV12-4	TRBD2	TRBJ2-7	TGTGCCAGCAGTTCACCCCAAGCGGGAGTAAAGGGCGAGCAGTACTTC	CASSSPQAGVKGEQYF
few	TRBV6-5	TRBD1	TRBJ1-2	TGTGCCAGCAGAAATGACAGGGGGCATGACACCTTC	CASRNDRGHDTF
few	TRBV20-1	NA	TRBJ1-2	TGCAGCGCCGGGACCAGGGAACTCTATGGCTACACCTTC	CSAGTRELYGYTF
NA	TRBV9	NA	TRBJ1-2	TGTGCCAGCAGCGTAGCCCCGGGAGGGGCGAAGGGCTACACCTTC	CASSVAPGGAKGYTF
few	TRBV29-1	NA	TRBJ2-7	TGCAGCGTCGCAGGGGGGGGCCTCTCCTACGAGCAGTACTTC	CSVAGGGLSYEQYF
NA	TRBV13	NA	TRBJ2-5	TGTGCCAGCAGCTCCAGGGCGACCCAAGAGACCCAGTACTTC	CASSSRATQETQYF
NA	TRBV6-2/TRBV6-3	TRBD1	TRBJ2-7	TGTGCCAGCAGTTCGGGACAGGGGGCTTCTAAAGTCTACGAGCAGTACTTC	CASSSGQGASKVYEQYF
few	TRBV12-3/TRBV12-4	NA	TRBJ2-4	TGTGCCAGCAGCCAGGTAGAAGTCAAAAACATTCAGTACTTC	CASSQVEVKNIQYF
NA	TRBV2	NA	TRBJ2-5	TGTGCCAGCGGTAAAGAGACCCAGTACTTC	CASGKETQYF
few	TRBV7-9	NA	TRBJ2-2	TGTGCCAGCAGCTTACTGGAGTCCGGGGAGCTGTTTTTT	CASSLLESGELFF
few	TRBV18	NA	TRBJ2-7	TGTGCCAGCTCACAACAGGGATGGTACGAGCAGTACTTC	CASSQQGWYEQYF
few	TRBV29-1	TRBD1	TRBJ1-5	TGCAGCGTGTGGGACAGGGAAGGACGCCCCCAGCATTTT	CSVWDREGRPQHF
few	TRBV29-1	TRBD2	TRBJ2-1	TGCAGCGTTGCCGGGGGGTACAATGAGCAGTTCTTC	CSVAGGYNEQFF
NA	TRBV12-3/TRBV12-4	TRBD1	TRBJ2-3	TGTGCCAGCAGCCAACCTGACAGGGGGAGGACCGCGCAGTATTTT	CASSQPDRGRTAQYF
NA	TRBV6-5	NA	TRBJ1-1	TGTGCCAGCAGTTATGGGGGGAGTCCTGAAGCTTTCTTT	CASSYGGSPEAFF
few	TRBV5-1	TRBD1	TRBJ2-3	TGCGCCAGCAGCAAGAACCCGGGACAGACCACAGATACGCAGTATTTT	CASSKNPGQTTDTQYF
few	TRBV18	NA	TRBJ2-3	TGTGCCAGCTCACTCTTAGGCTCAACGACAGATACGCAGTATTTT	CASSLLGSTTDTQYF
NA	TRBV4-1	NA	TRBJ1-5	TGCGCCAGCAGCCCGCCTGGGGGCAATCAGCCCCAGCATTTT	CASSPPGGNQPQHF
many	TRBV29-1	TRBD2	TRBJ2-5	TGCAGCGTCGGACTAGCGGGAGGGCCAGAGACCCAGTACTTC	CSVGLAGGPETQYF
few	TRBV29-1	NA	TRBJ1-5	TGCAGCGTACTCGATTCGGGCAATCAGCCCCAGCATTTT	CSVLDSGNQPQHF
NA	TRBV6-5	TRBD1	TRBJ2-7	TGTGCCAGCAGTTACCCCCAGCTAACAGGGGCCGAGCAGTACTTC	CASSYPQLTGAEQYF
few	TRBV28	TRBD2	TRBJ2-7	TGTGCCAGCAGTTCCCAAGGCGGGAGATTCTACGAGCAGTACTTC	CASSSQGGRFYEQYF
NA	TRBV6-1	TRBD1	TRBJ2-2	TGTGCCAGCAGGACAGGGCTGAGCGGTGAGCTGTTTTTT	CASRTGLSGELFF
few	TRBV27	NA	TRBJ1-1	TGTGCCTCAATGGAGGAGATGAACACTGAAGCTTTCTTT	CASMEEMNTEAFF
NA	TRBV5-4	NA	TRBJ2-3	TGTGCCAGCAGCTTGGGCGGTGCAAGGGCCCCAGATACGCAGTATTTT	CASSLGGARAPDTQYF
few	TRBV4-1	NA	TRBJ2-3	TGCGCCAGCAGCCAGAGTGACCGTCGCACAGATACGCAGTATTTT	CASSQSDRRTDTQYF
few	TRBV11-2	NA	TRBJ2-5	TGTGCCAGCAGCCCCGACGGGACACCGAAAGAGACCCAGTACTTC	CASSPDGTPKETQYF
NA	TRBV2	TRBD2	TRBJ2-5	TGTGCCAGCAGTCGTAGCGGGGGGGCCCCACTCGAGACCCAGTACTTC	CASSRSGGAPLETQYF